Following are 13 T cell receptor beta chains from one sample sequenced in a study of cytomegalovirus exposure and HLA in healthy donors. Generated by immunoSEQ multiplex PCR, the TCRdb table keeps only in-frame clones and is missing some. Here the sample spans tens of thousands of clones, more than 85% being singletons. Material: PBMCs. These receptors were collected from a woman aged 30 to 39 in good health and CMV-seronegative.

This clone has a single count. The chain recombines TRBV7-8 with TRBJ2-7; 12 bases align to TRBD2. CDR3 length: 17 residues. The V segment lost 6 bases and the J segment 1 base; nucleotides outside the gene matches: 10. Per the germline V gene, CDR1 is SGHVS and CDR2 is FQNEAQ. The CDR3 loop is CASSRTGTSGSSYEQYF. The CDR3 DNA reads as TGTGCCAGCAGTCGTACCGGGACTAGCGGGTCTTCCTACGAGCAGTACTTC.

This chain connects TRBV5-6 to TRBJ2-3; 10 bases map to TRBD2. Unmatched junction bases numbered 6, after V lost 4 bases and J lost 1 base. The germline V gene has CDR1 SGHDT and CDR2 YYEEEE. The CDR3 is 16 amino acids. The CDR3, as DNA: TGTGCCAGCAGCCCCCCCGGACTAGCGGGCACAGATACGCAGTATTTT. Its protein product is CASSPPGLAGTDTQYF.

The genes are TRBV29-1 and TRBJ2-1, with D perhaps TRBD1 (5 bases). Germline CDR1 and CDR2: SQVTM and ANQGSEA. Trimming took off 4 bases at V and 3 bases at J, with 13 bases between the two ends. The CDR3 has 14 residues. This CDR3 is CSVAGAPFYNEQFF. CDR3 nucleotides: TGCAGCGTTGCTGGGGCACCTTTCTACAATGAGCAGTTCTTC.

CDR3 DNA: TGTGCCAGCAGCTCGTCGGGACAGCCTAATGAAAAACTGTTTTTT. This translates into CASSSSGQPNEKLFF. The chain couples TRBV7-9 to TRBJ1-4; 7 nucleotides agree with TRBD1. CDR3 length equals 15 residues. The V gene end was trimmed by 4 bases and the J gene end by 3 bases; junction bases not matched to a gene: 5. The germline V gene has CDR1 SEHNR and CDR2 FQNEAQ (reference sequence).

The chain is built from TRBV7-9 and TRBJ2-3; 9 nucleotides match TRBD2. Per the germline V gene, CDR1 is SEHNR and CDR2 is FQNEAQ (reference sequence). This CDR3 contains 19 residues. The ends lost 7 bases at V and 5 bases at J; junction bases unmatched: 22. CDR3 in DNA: TGTGCCAGCAATGGTGGCTGGCGGGAGGGCTCCCAAGGAGAAGATACGCAGTATTTT. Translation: CASNGGWREGSQGEDTQYF.

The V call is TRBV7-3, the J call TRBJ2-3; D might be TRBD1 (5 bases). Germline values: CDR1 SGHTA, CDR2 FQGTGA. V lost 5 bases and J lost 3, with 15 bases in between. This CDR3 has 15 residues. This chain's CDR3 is CASSPSETGTDTQYF. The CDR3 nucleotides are TGTGCCAGCAGCCCAAGCGAAACAGGAACAGATACGCAGTATTTT.

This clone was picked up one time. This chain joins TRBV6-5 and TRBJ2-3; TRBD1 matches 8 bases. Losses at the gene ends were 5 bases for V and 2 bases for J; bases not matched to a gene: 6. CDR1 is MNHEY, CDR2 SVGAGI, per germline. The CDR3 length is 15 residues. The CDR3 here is CASSLQGQVTDTQYF. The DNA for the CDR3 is TGTGCCAGCAGTCTGCAGGGACAGGTCACAGATACGCAGTATTTT.

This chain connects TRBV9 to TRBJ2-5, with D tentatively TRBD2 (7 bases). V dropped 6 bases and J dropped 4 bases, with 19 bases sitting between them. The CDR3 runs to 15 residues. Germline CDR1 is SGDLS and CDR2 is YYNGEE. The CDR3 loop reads CASTKAGGAGETQYF. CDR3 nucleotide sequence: TGTGCCAGCACCAAGGCTGGGGGGGCAGGAGAGACCCAGTACTTC.

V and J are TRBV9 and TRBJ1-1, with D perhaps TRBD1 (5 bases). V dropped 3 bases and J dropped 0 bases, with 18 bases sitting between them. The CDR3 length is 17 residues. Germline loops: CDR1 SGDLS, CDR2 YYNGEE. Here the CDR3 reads CASSAGGGFTMNTEAFF. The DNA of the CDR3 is TGTGCCAGCAGCGCGGGGGGAGGTTTTACCATGAACACTGAAGCTTTCTTT.

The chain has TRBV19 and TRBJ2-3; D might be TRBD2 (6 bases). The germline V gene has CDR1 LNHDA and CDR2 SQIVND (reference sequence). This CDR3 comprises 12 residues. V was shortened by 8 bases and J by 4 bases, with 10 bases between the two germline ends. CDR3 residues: CASSGEADTQYF. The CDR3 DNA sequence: TGTGCCAGTTCGGGGGAGGCAGATACGCAGTATTTT.

In nucleotides, the CDR3 is TGTGCCAGCAGTTCAATAGCGGGCACGGGATACAATGAGCAGTTCTTC. The encoded protein is CASSSIAGTGYNEQFF. The chain is built from TRBV4-2 and TRBJ2-1, with 7 bases lining up with TRBD2. Losses at the gene ends were 6 bases for V and 4 bases for J; bases not matched to a gene: 12. Germline V CDR1 and CDR2: LGHNA, YNFKEQ. The CDR3 spans 16 residues.

The CDR3 nucleotides are TGTGCCTGGAGTGAACAGGGAAGGGACACCGGGGAGCTGTTTTTT. It encodes CAWSEQGRDTGELFF. The chain combines TRBV30 with TRBJ2-2; a possible D gene is TRBD1 (6 bases). The CDR3 spans 15 residues. The V gene's germline CDR1 is GTSNPN and CDR2 SVGIG (reference sequence). V lost 1 base, J lost 3 bases, and 12 bases lay in between. Filled out from reference TRBV30 and TRBJ2-2, the complete variable domain reads SQTIHQWPATLVQPVGSPLSLECTVEGTSNPNLYWYRQAAGRGLQLLFYSVGIGQISSEVPQNLSASRPQDRQFILSSKKLLLSDSGFYLCAWSEQGRDTGELFFGEGSRLTVL.

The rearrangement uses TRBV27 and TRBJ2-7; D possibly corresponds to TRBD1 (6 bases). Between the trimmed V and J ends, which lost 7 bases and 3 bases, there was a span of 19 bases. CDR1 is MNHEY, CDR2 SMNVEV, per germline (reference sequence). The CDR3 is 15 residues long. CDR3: CASTLSRGAVYEQYF. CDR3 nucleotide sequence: TGTGCCAGCACCCTATCCAGGGGCGCCGTCTACGAGCAGTACTTC.